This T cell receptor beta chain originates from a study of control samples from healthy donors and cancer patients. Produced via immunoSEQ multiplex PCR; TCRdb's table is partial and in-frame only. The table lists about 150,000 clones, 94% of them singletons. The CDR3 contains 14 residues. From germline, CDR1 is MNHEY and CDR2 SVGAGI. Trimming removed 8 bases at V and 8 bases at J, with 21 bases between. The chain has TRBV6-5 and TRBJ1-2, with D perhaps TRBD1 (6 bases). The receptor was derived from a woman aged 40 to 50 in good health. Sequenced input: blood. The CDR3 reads CASGEDRTLGGYTF. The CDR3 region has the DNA TGTGCCAGCGGGGAGGACAGAACTCTAGGAGGCTACACCTTC.